The rows below give T cell receptor beta chains drawn from one sample of a study of T cells in Graves' hyperthyroidism and ophthalmopathy. TCRdb recomputed calls from the multiplex PCR reads with MiXCR, one row per CDR3 protein. This sample yields approximately 600,000 distinct CDR3 sequences, of which 14% are seen a single time; approximately 6.4% belongs to the top ten. What was sequenced was blood. These receptors all come from a woman under 30 with Graves' ophthalmopathy. CDR3s include the opening cysteine and the closing phenylalanine or tryptophan. Each record gives: clone size, J gene, D gene, V gene, CDR3 DNA, CDR3 protein. The D gene is left open where the match is weak. The size field is filled for only some rows; it gives once, few, many or a size class.

size: many
J: TRBJ1-2
D: TRBD1
V: TRBV27
DNA: TGTGCCAGCAGTCCTCGGACAGGGAGGGGGCTTAACTATGGCTACACCTTC
CDR3: CASSPRTGRGLNYGYTF

size: many
J: TRBJ2-3
D: NA
V: TRBV7-2
DNA: TGTGCCAGCAGCTTGCGGTATACGCAGTATTTT
CDR3: CASSLRYTQYF

size: many
J: TRBJ2-5
D: NA
V: TRBV2
DNA: TGTGCCAGCAGTGAACAGCAAGAGACCCAGTACTTC
CDR3: CASSEQQETQYF

size: NA
J: TRBJ2-7
D: TRBD1
V: TRBV27
DNA: TGTGCCAGTGCCCAGGGGGCCTCCTGCGAGCAGTACTTC
CDR3: CASAQGASCEQYF

size: many
J: TRBJ2-1
D: NA
V: TRBV7-8
DNA: TGTGCCAGCAGCTCATGGACCCGCGCGGACGAGCAGTTCTTC
CDR3: CASSSWTRADEQFF

size: once
J: TRBJ1-6
D: NA
V: TRBV14
DNA: TGTGCCAGCAGCCAAGATATCAACTATAATTCACCCCTCCACTTT
CDR3: CASSQDINYNSPLHF

size: many
J: TRBJ2-7
D: NA
V: TRBV30
DNA: TGTGCCTGGAACGGGGACTCCTACGAGCAGTACTTC
CDR3: CAWNGDSYEQYF

size: many
J: TRBJ1-1
D: NA
V: TRBV2
DNA: TGTGCCAGCAGTGGGGTCAGCGCCATAGGGACTGAAGCTTTCTTT
CDR3: CASSGVSAIGTEAFF

size: many
J: TRBJ2-1
D: NA
V: TRBV7-6
DNA: TGTGCCAGCAGCTCCCCTAGCTCCAATGAGCAGTTCTTC
CDR3: CASSSPSSNEQFF

size: many
J: TRBJ2-7
D: NA
V: TRBV2
DNA: TGTGCCTTCAAGGACATAACCCTGGGAGGCGAGCAGTACTTC
CDR3: CAFKDITLGGEQYF

size: NA
J: TRBJ1-1
D: NA
V: TRBV18
DNA: TGTGCCAGCTCACCCCAAGATCAGGGAGTCACTGAAGCTTTCTTT
CDR3: CASSPQDQGVTEAFF

size: NA
J: TRBJ2-3
D: TRBD2
V: TRBV20-1
DNA: TGCAGTGCCCCCGTCCTAGCGGGAGGGAGAACAGATACGCAGTATTTT
CDR3: CSAPVLAGGRTDTQYF

size: many
J: TRBJ2-7
D: TRBD1
V: TRBV7-9
DNA: TGTGCCAGCAGCACTGGCCCTGACAGGGAAGTCGACGAGCAGTACTTC
CDR3: CASSTGPDREVDEQYF

size: many
J: TRBJ2-5
D: TRBD1
V: TRBV7-2
DNA: TGTGCCAGCAGCGCCCCGGACAGGGGGCTTGAGACCCAGTACTTC
CDR3: CASSAPDRGLETQYF

size: many
J: TRBJ1-2
D: TRBD1
V: TRBV4-1
DNA: TGCGCCAGCAGCCAACCTCAACCCAGGGACAGGGGTTTTGATGGCTACACCTTC
CDR3: CASSQPQPRDRGFDGYTF

size: once
J: TRBJ1-5
D: TRBD1
V: TRBV10-1
DNA: TGCGCCAGCACTCCACAGGGGCTCCTCGATCAGCCCCAGCATTTT
CDR3: CASTPQGLLDQPQHF

size: many
J: TRBJ1-1
D: NA
V: TRBV6-1
DNA: TGTGCCAGCAGTTTCGACCCAACCGTGAACACTGAAGCTTTCTTT
CDR3: CASSFDPTVNTEAFF

size: many
J: TRBJ2-7
D: NA
V: TRBV20-1
DNA: TGCAGTGCTAGAGGAGGGTTCACGGGCTACGAGCAGTACTTC
CDR3: CSARGGFTGYEQYF

size: many
J: TRBJ2-5
D: NA
V: TRBV7-2
DNA: TGTGCCAGCAGCCCACGAAGCAGAAGCGGACAAGAGACCCAGTACTTC
CDR3: CASSPRSRSGQETQYF

size: few
J: TRBJ2-1
D: TRBD1
V: TRBV20-1
DNA: TGCAGTGCTAGAGTCGCAGGGGGCGCCTCCTACAATGAGCAGTTCTTC
CDR3: CSARVAGGASYNEQFF

size: few
J: TRBJ1-6
D: NA
V: TRBV20-1
DNA: TGCAGTGCTAGATCCCAGGGTGGCAATTCACCCCTCCACTTT
CDR3: CSARSQGGNSPLHF

size: many
J: TRBJ1-6
D: NA
V: TRBV28
DNA: TGTGCCAGCAGCTCCCCTGGGGGTTCACCCCTCCACTTT
CDR3: CASSSPGGSPLHF

size: few
J: TRBJ2-7
D: NA
V: TRBV20-1
DNA: TGCAGTGCTAGAGATCGGGGGCACGAGCAGTACTTC
CDR3: CSARDRGHEQYF

size: many
J: TRBJ2-1
D: NA
V: TRBV11-2
DNA: TGTGCCAGCAGCAATCTCGGCAGGGAGCCCTACAATGAGCAGTTCTTC
CDR3: CASSNLGREPYNEQFF